These T cell receptor beta chains were read from a single sample in a study of blood T cell repertoires in COVID-19. The protocol was immunoSEQ multiplex PCR, while the TCRdb copy is restricted to in-frame clones and leaves out a portion. The data show 75,000 to 90,000 clones, less than 95% seen once. Sample: peripheral blood. All receptors derive from a man aged 18 to 35 with COVID-19, enrolled during active disease. The CDR3 runs from the conserved cysteine through the conserved F or W. Each record gives: CDR3 length, J gene, V gene, CDR3 protein.

len: 14
j_gene: TRBJ2-3
v_gene: TRBV5-6
CDR3aa: CASSLGQGPDTQYF

len: 15
j_gene: TRBJ1-1
v_gene: TRBV6-2/TRBV6-3
CDR3aa: CASNPRTGARTEAFF

len: 16
j_gene: TRBJ2-5
v_gene: TRBV2
CDR3aa: CASSADRGTFQETQYF

len: 16
j_gene: TRBJ2-3
v_gene: TRBV5-4
CDR3aa: CASSSGLAEEVDTQYF

len: 18
j_gene: TRBJ2-7
v_gene: TRBV24-1
CDR3aa: CATSDTKRTGTSSYEQYF

len: 15
j_gene: TRBJ1-5
v_gene: TRBV28
CDR3aa: CASNKQGWGNQPQHF

len: 12
j_gene: TRBJ2-7
v_gene: TRBV28
CDR3aa: CASRPDSYEQYF

len: 16
j_gene: TRBJ2-7
v_gene: TRBV19
CDR3aa: CASSIGLTGRSYEQYF

len: 15
j_gene: TRBJ1-5
v_gene: TRBV28
CDR3aa: CASSTGTGGNQPQHF

len: 15
j_gene: TRBJ1-6
v_gene: TRBV18
CDR3aa: CASSEDRSYNSPLHF

len: 15
j_gene: TRBJ2-6
v_gene: TRBV5-4
CDR3aa: CASSKDVAAANVLTF

len: 14
j_gene: TRBJ2-5
v_gene: TRBV28
CDR3aa: CASSFGQGGETQYF

len: 16
j_gene: TRBJ2-2
v_gene: TRBV7-9
CDR3aa: CASSPGVAGVSGELFF

len: 16
j_gene: TRBJ1-2
v_gene: TRBV27
CDR3aa: CASSAGTGGPYYGYTF

len: 15
j_gene: TRBJ2-7
v_gene: TRBV9
CDR3aa: CASSVSPSAAYEQYF

len: 17
j_gene: TRBJ2-5
v_gene: TRBV7-9
CDR3aa: CASSLAASGRAKETQYF

len: 14
j_gene: TRBJ2-7
v_gene: TRBV6-5
CDR3aa: CASSRGPSSYEQYF

len: 13
j_gene: TRBJ2-5
v_gene: TRBV4-2
CDR3aa: CASSQVGVETQYF

len: 15
j_gene: TRBJ1-6
v_gene: TRBV30
CDR3aa: CAWAGTGVYNSPLHF

len: 13
j_gene: TRBJ1-2
v_gene: TRBV28
CDR3aa: CASFSSGGLGYTF

len: 13
j_gene: TRBJ2-5
v_gene: TRBV7-2
CDR3aa: CASSLSGGETQYF

len: 18
j_gene: TRBJ2-7
v_gene: TRBV10-3
CDR3aa: CAISSSGLAGAGRHEQYF

len: 14
j_gene: TRBJ2-1
v_gene: TRBV5-1
CDR3aa: CASSFLPGWNEQFF

len: 12
j_gene: TRBJ2-5
v_gene: TRBV6-5
CDR3aa: CASSRRGETQYF

len: 15
j_gene: TRBJ2-7
v_gene: TRBV7-8
CDR3aa: CASSLVVSGRYEQYF

len: 11
j_gene: TRBJ1-1
v_gene: TRBV5-6
CDR3aa: CASSLGVEAFF

len: 12
j_gene: TRBJ2-7
v_gene: TRBV29-1
CDR3aa: CSARTGVDEQYF

len: 15
j_gene: TRBJ2-2
v_gene: TRBV24-1
CDR3aa: CATSDLTGKAGELFF

len: 17
j_gene: TRBJ2-1
v_gene: TRBV7-2
CDR3aa: CASSLRVRGVTYNEQFF

len: 12
j_gene: TRBJ2-7
v_gene: TRBV4-1
CDR3aa: CASSQTGYEQYF

len: 12
j_gene: TRBJ2-7
v_gene: TRBV28
CDR3aa: CATGDSSYEQYF